This is a list of T cell receptor beta chains from one sample in a study of cytomegalovirus exposure and HLA in healthy donors. Some clones are missing from TCRdb's copy, which holds only in-frame ones; the method was immunoSEQ multiplex PCR. The data contain roughly 150,000 clones, approximately 88% of them seen just once; the ten biggest clones take up about 1.4%. The sequenced sample was PBMCs. These TCRs come from a woman aged 18-29 years in good health and CMV-seronegative. CDR3s include the opening cysteine and the closing phenylalanine or tryptophan. The order of the fields is CDR3 length, clone size, V gene, D gene, J gene, CDR3 DNA, CDR3 protein. The D gene is left open where the match is weak. Size is omitted from some rows. Given values are once, few, many or a class for expanded clones.

>14|.|TRBV19|.|TRBJ1-1
TGTGCCAGTAGTATTTCAGGAGGGCGGACTGAAGCTTTCTTT
CASSISGGRTEAFF
>15|.|TRBV21-1|.|TRBJ1-5
TGTGCCAGCAGCTCGCGAGACAGAAAAAATCAGCCCCAGCATTTT
CASSSRDRKNQPQHF
>15|once|TRBV2|TRBD1|TRBJ2-7
TGTGCCAGCGCCGACCACGGACAGGGGGCTAACGAGCAGTACTTC
CASADHGQGANEQYF
>15|once|TRBV6-5|TRBD1|TRBJ2-7
TGTGCCAGCAGTTACGGACAGGGGTATTCCTACGAGCAGTACTTC
CASSYGQGYSYEQYF
>16|.|TRBV7-8|.|TRBJ1-5
TGTGCCAGCAGCTTAGCGCCGGTCGTGAGCAATCAGCCCCAGCATTTT
CASSLAPVVSNQPQHF
>15|.|TRBV27|.|TRBJ1-6
TGTGCCAGCAGCCCGACAGCAGACTATAATTCACCCCTCCACTTT
CASSPTADYNSPLHF
>15|once|TRBV5-1|.|TRBJ1-5
TGCGCCAGCAAGCCTTCACCTCTTAGCAATCAGCCCCAGCATTTT
CASKPSPLSNQPQHF
>17|.|TRBV4-1|TRBD1|TRBJ2-3
TGCGCCAGCAGCCAAGACCGGGACAGCCTGTTCACAGATACGCAGTATTTT
CASSQDRDSLFTDTQYF
>14|once|TRBV18|TRBD1|TRBJ2-7
TGTGCCAGCTCCGGGACAGTTATCCTCTCCGAGCAGTACTTC
CASSGTVILSEQYF
>15|.|TRBV7-7|TRBD2|TRBJ2-1
TGTGCTAGCAGCTCACTAGCGGGGGGGAGTGATGAGCAGTTCTTC
CASSSLAGGSDEQFF
>19|.|TRBV21-1|.|TRBJ1-1
TGTGCCAGCAGCAAGGTACCTCTTCGGGACTCTGAAGAAAACACTGAAGCTTTCTTT
CASSKVPLRDSEENTEAFF
>12|.|TRBV2|.|TRBJ1-5
TGTGCCAGCAAGGGGAGCAATCAGCCCCAGCATTTT
CASKGSNQPQHF
>16|.|TRBV10-2|TRBD2|TRBJ2-7
TGCGCCAGCGGTAGGGGCCTAGCGGGGGCGTCCTACGAGCAGTACTTC
CASGRGLAGASYEQYF
>16|.|TRBV5-6|.|TRBJ2-7
TGTGCCAGCAGCTTGGCGTGGGATTTCGGGGGTGGCGAGCAGTACTTC
CASSLAWDFGGGEQYF
>15|.|TRBV5-5|.|TRBJ1-2
TGTGCCAGCAGCCCCTCCCAGGGAAAGGACTATGGCTACACCTTC
CASSPSQGKDYGYTF
>14|.|TRBV11-3|.|TRBJ1-3
TGTGCCAGCACGGGGGGCGAGACTGGAAACACCATATATTTT
CASTGGETGNTIYF
>13|.|TRBV28|TRBD1|TRBJ2-7
TGTGCCAGCAGTTTCGGGACAGCTCGTGAGCAGTACTTC
CASSFGTAREQYF
>15|.|TRBV6-5|TRBD1|TRBJ2-1
TGTGCCAGTAGACAGGGGTTCAACTCCTACAATGAGCAGTTCTTC
CASRQGFNSYNEQFF
>15|.|TRBV4-1|TRBD1|TRBJ1-1
TGCGCCAGCAGCCTGGGACAGGCGGGGAACACTGAAGCTTTCTTT
CASSLGQAGNTEAFF
>15|once|TRBV28|.|TRBJ1-6
TGTGCCAGCACCACCGAAGGTAGACCAGGTTCACCCCTCCACTTT
CASTTEGRPGSPLHF
>15|.|TRBV6-5|TRBD1|TRBJ2-5
TGTGCCAGCAGTTACTCGCAGGGACAGGGAGAGACCCAGTACTTC
CASSYSQGQGETQYF
>13|once|TRBV7-9|.|TRBJ2-7
TGTGCCAGCAGCTTTGGACAGCTCTACGAGCAGTACTTC
CASSFGQLYEQYF
>13|once|TRBV30|TRBD1|TRBJ2-3
TGTGCCTGGACTTCAGGGGGTGCAGATACGCAGTATTTT
CAWTSGGADTQYF
>16|.|TRBV7-9|TRBD1|TRBJ2-5
TGTGCCAGCAGCTTAGGGACAGGGTGGGAACAAGAGACCCAGTACTTC
CASSLGTGWEQETQYF
>11|.|TRBV28|.|TRBJ1-6
TGTGCCAGCTCTTCTAATTCACCCCTCCACTTT
CASSSNSPLHF
>17|once|TRBV19|TRBD1|TRBJ2-2
TGTGCCAGTAGTATAGCCCTGGACAGGGGGCGCACCGGGGAGCTGTTTTTT
CASSIALDRGRTGELFF
>14|once|TRBV6-1|.|TRBJ2-2
TGTGCCAGCAGTGCTCAGGGGGGTCCCGGGGAGCTGTTTTTT
CASSAQGGPGELFF
>13|.|TRBV6-1|TRBD1|TRBJ2-1
TGTGCCAGCAGTGACCTGGGACAGGGGGCAAATTTCTTC
CASSDLGQGANFF
>14|.|TRBV7-8|.|TRBJ2-5
TGTGCCAGCAGCTTATCCGGACAGAAAGAGACCCAGTACTTC
CASSLSGQKETQYF
>13|.|TRBV11-2|.|TRBJ1-5
TGTGCCAGCAGGGGCTATAGCAATCAGCCCCAGCATTTT
CASRGYSNQPQHF
>16|.|TRBV28|TRBD1|TRBJ1-2
TGTGCCAGCAGGAACCCGACAGGGTCTCGGTACTATGGCTACACCTTC
CASRNPTGSRYYGYTF
>17|.|TRBV7-2|.|TRBJ2-5
TGTGCCAGCAGCGCCCGTAGGGGGGGGCCGATCACCGAGACCCAGTACTTC
CASSARRGGPITETQYF
>14|.|TRBV25-1|TRBD1|TRBJ1-2
TGTGCCAGCAGCGACTGGACAGGGAACTATGGCTACACCTTC
CASSDWTGNYGYTF
>14|.|TRBV27|TRBD1|TRBJ1-1
TGTGCCAGCAGGTATCAGGGGGTTAACACTGAAGCTTTCTTT
CASRYQGVNTEAFF
>15|.|TRBV6-1|TRBD1|TRBJ2-7
TGTGCCAGCAGGCCGACAGGGGGCTCGGCCTACGAGCAGTACTTC
CASRPTGGSAYEQYF
>16|.|TRBV5-1|TRBD2|TRBJ2-5
TGCGCCAGCAGCTTGGGCCAGGGACTAGCTGTAGAGACCCAGTACTTC
CASSLGQGLAVETQYF
>15|once|TRBV6-1|.|TRBJ1-1
TGTGCCAGCAGTGAAGGGGGACTCCTGAACACTGAAGCTTTCTTT
CASSEGGLLNTEAFF
>15|once|TRBV15|TRBD2|TRBJ2-2
TGTGCCACCAGCCCGCGCGGGGGGAACACCGGGGAGCTGTTTTTT
CATSPRGGNTGELFF
>15|.|TRBV27|.|TRBJ1-1
TGTGCCAGCAGTTACCTACCGGGACAGAACACTGAAGCTTTCTTT
CASSYLPGQNTEAFF
>14|.|TRBV2|TRBD1|TRBJ1-1
TGTGCCAGCAGGGACAGGGGGATGAGCACTGAAGCTTTCTTT
CASRDRGMSTEAFF
>16|.|TRBV15|.|TRBJ1-4
TGTGCCACCAGCAGAGATTGGCGGTACCGTAATGAAAAACTGTTTTTT
CATSRDWRYRNEKLFF
>16|.|TRBV7-9|TRBD2|TRBJ2-1
TGTGCCAGCACCCCGGGGGGGTTGAATGCATACAATGAGCAGTTCTTC
CASTPGGLNAYNEQFF
>14|.|TRBV19|.|TRBJ1-2
TGTGCCAGTAGTAGGGCCGCGCCGAACTATGGCTACACCTTC
CASSRAAPNYGYTF
>16|.|TRBV7-9|.|TRBJ2-6
TGTTCCAGCAGCCTAACCATGTCCTCTGGGGCCAACGTCCTGACTTTC
CSSSLTMSSGANVLTF
>16|few|TRBV2|.|TRBJ2-4
TGTGCCAGCAGTGAAAGCCATTTACTAGCCAAAAACATTCAGTACTTC
CASSESHLLAKNIQYF
>14|once|TRBV6-5|TRBD1|TRBJ1-3
TGTGCCAGCAGGTCCGGGACAGGGGGCCACACCATATATTTT
CASRSGTGGHTIYF
>14|.|TRBV6-1|.|TRBJ1-1
TGTGCCAGCAGTGAAGACAGGGTGAACACTGAAGCTTTCTTT
CASSEDRVNTEAFF
>18|.|TRBV5-1|TRBD1|TRBJ1-1
TGCGCCAGCAGCTTGGATGTGGGACAGGGGGTGGTAGGGACTGAAGCTTTCTTT
CASSLDVGQGVVGTEAFF
>14|.|TRBV18|TRBD1|TRBJ1-6
TGTGCCAGTTCCCGGGACAGGGGAAAATCACCCCTCCACTTT
CASSRDRGKSPLHF
>13|.|TRBV2|TRBD1|TRBJ1-3
TGTGCCAGCAGCTGGACAGGCTTGAGCACCATATATTTT
CASSWTGLSTIYF
>15|.|TRBV5-4|TRBD2|TRBJ2-7
TGTGCCAGCAGCTCCAGTAGCGGGGGACACTACGAGCAGTACTTC
CASSSSSGGHYEQYF
>17|.|TRBV7-9|TRBD2|TRBJ2-2
TGTGCCAGCAGCTCACTAGCGGGGGGCCCAAACACCGGGGAGCTGTTTTTT
CASSSLAGGPNTGELFF
>13|.|TRBV7-8|.|TRBJ2-1
TGTGCCAGCAGCGATGACTCTTACAATGAGCAGTTCTTC
CASSDDSYNEQFF
>15|.|TRBV5-4|.|TRBJ2-3
TGTGCCAGCACCCCCCGGAGGGGCGGCACAGATACGCAGTATTTT
CASTPRRGGTDTQYF
>14|.|TRBV6-6|.|TRBJ2-7
TGTGCCAGCAGTACGGCAGACAGCTCCTACGAGCAGTACTTC
CASSTADSSYEQYF
>12|.|TRBV12-5|.|TRBJ2-7
TGTGCTAGTGGTCCCGGAGGGCACGAGCAGTACTTC
CASGPGGHEQYF
>11|.|TRBV29-1|.|TRBJ1-2
TGCAGCGTCGGTGGGGGCTCTGGCTACACCTTC
CSVGGGSGYTF
>14|.|TRBV6-5|.|TRBJ1-1
TGTGCCAGCAGTCGAGATAGAGCCCGCACTGAAGCTTTCTTT
CASSRDRARTEAFF
>13|.|TRBV29-1|.|TRBJ1-1
TGCAGCGCCGGGGCGGGGGAGGGCACTGAAGCTTTCTTT
CSAGAGEGTEAFF
>15|.|TRBV19|TRBD1|TRBJ1-2
TGTGCCAGTATTCGGCCCGGGACAGAAGACTATGGCTACACCTTC
CASIRPGTEDYGYTF